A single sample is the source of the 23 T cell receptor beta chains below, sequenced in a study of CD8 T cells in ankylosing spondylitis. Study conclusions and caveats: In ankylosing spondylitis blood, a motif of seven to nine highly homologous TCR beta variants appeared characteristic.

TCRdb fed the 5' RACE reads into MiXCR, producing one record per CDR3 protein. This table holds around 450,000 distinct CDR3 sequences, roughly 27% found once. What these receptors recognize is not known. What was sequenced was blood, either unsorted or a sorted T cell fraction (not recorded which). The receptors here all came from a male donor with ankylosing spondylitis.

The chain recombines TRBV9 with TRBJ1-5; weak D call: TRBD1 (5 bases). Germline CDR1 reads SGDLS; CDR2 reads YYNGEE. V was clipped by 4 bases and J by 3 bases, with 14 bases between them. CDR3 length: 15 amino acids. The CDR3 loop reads CASSLGPNINQPQHF. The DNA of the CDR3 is TGTGCCAGCAGCCTGGGACCGAACATCAATCAGCCCCAGCATTTT.

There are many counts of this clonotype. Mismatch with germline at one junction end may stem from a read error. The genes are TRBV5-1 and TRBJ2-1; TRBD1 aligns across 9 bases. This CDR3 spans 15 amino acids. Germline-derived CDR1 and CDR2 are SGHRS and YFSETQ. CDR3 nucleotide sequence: TGTGCCAGCAGCCTGGGACAGGGTCCCTACAATGAGCAGTTCTTC. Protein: CASSLGQGPYNEQFF.

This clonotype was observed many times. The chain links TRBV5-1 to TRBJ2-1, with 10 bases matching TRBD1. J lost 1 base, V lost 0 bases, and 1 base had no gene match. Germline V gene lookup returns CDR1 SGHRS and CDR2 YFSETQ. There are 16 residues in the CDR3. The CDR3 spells CASSLEGQGSYNEQFF. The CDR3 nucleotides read TGCGCCAGCAGCTTGGAGGGACAGGGGTCCTACAATGAGCAGTTCTTC. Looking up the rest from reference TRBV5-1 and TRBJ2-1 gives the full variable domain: KAGVTQTPRYLIKTRGQQVTLSCSPISGHRSVSWYQQTPGQGLQFLFEYFSETQRNKGNFPGRFSGRQFSNSRSEMNVSTLELGDSALYLCASSLEGQGSYNEQFFGPGTRLTVL.

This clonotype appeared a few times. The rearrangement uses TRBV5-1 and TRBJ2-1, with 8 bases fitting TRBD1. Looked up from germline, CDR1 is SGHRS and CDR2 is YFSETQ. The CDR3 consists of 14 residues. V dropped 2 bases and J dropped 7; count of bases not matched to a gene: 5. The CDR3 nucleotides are TGCGCCAGCAGCTTTGGACAGGGAGTGAATGAGCAGTTCTTC. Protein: CASSFGQGVNEQFF. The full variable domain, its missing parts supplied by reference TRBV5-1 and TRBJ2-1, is KAGVTQTPRYLIKTRGQQVTLSCSPISGHRSVSWYQQTPGQGLQFLFEYFSETQRNKGNFPGRFSGRQFSNSRSEMNVSTLELGDSALYLCASSFGQGVNEQFFGPGTRLTVL.

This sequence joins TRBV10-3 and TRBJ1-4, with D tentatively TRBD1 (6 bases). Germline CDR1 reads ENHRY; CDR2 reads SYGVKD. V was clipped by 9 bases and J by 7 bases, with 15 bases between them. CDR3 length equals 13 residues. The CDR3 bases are TGTGCCATATCCGAGGGGGTTGGTGAAAAACTGTTTTTT. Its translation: CAISEGVGEKLFF.

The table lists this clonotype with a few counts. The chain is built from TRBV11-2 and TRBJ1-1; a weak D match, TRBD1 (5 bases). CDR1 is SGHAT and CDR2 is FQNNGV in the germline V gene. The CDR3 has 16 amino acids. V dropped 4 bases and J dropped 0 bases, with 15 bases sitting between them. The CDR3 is CASSWGWAAMNTEAFF. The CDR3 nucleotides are TGTGCCAGCAGCTGGGGGTGGGCAGCGATGAACACTGAAGCTTTCTTT.

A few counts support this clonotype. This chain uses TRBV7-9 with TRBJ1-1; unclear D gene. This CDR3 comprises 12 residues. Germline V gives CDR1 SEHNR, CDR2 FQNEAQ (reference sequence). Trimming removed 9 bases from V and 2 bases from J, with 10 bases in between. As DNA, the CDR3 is TGTGCCAGTGACCAGAGCAACACTGAAGCTTTCTTT. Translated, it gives CASDQSNTEAFF.

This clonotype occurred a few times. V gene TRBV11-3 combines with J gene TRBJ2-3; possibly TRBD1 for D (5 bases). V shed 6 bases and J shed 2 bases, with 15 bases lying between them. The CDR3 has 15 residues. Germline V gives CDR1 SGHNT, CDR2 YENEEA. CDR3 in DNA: TGTGCCAGCAGATCTGAAGGGGCCCCCACAGATACGCAGTATTTT. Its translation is CASRSEGAPTDTQYF.

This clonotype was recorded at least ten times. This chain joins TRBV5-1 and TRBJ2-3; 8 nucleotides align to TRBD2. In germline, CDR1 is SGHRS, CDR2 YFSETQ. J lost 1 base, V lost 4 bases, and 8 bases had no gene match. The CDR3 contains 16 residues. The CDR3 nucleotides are TGCGCCAGCAGCCCTGCCCCGACTAGCGGCACAGATACGCAGTATTTT. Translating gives CASSPAPTSGTDTQYF.

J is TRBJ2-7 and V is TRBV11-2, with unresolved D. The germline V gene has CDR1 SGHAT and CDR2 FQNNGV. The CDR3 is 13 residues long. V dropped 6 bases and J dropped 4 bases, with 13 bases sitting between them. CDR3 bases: TGTGCCAGCAGTTCCGACGGAACATACGAGCAGTACTTC. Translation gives CASSSDGTYEQYF. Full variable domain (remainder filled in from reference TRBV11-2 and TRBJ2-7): EAGVAQSPRYKIIEKRQSVAFWCNPISGHATLYWYQQILGQGPKLLIQFQNNGVVDDSQLPKDRFSAERLKGVDSTLKIQPAKLEDSAVYLCASSSDGTYEQYFGPGTRLTVT.

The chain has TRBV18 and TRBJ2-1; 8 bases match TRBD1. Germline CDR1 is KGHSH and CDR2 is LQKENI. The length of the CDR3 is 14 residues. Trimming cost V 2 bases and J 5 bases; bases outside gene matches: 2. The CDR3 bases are TGTGCCAGCTCACCAGTGACAGGGGACAATGAGCAGTTCTTC. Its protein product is CASSPVTGDNEQFF.

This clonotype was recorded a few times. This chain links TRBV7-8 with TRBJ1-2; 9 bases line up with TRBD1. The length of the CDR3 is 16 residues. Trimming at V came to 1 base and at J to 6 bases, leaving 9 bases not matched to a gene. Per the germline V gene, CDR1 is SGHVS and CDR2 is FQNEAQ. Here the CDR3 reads CASSLGFGQGPDGYTF. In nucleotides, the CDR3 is TGTGCCAGCAGCTTAGGGTTCGGACAGGGGCCGGATGGCTACACCTTC.

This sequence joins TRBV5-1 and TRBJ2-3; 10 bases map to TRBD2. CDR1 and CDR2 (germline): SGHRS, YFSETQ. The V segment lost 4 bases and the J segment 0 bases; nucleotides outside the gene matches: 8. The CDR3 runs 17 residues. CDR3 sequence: CASSMPSGSLSTDTQYF. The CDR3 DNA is TGCGCCAGCAGCATGCCTAGCGGGAGTCTTAGCACAGATACGCAGTATTTT.

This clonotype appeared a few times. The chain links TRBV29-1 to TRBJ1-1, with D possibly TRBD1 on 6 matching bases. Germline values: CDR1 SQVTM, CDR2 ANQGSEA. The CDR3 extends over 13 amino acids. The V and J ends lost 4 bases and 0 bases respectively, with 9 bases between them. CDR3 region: CSVGRDMNTEAFF. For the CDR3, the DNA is TGCAGCGTTGGGAGGGACATGAACACTGAAGCTTTCTTT.

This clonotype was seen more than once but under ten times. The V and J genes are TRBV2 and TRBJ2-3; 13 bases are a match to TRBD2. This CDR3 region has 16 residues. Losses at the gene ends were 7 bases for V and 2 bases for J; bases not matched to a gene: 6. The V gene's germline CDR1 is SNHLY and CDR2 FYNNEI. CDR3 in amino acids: CASITGLAGPTDTQYF. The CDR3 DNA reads TGTGCCAGCATCACGGGACTAGCGGGACCCACAGATACGCAGTATTTT. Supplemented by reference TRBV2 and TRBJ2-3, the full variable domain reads EPEVTQTPSHQVTQMGQEVILRCVPISNHLYFYWYRQILGQKVEFLVSFYNNEISEKSEIFDDQFSVERPDGSNFTLKIRSTKLEDSAMYFCASITGLAGPTDTQYFGPGTRLTVL.

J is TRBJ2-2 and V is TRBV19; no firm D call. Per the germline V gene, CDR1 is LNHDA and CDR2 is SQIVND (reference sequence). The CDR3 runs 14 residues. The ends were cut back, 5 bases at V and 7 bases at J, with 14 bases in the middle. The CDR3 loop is CASSPSHAVGELFF. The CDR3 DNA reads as TGTGCCAGTAGTCCCTCCCACGCAGTCGGGGAGCTGTTTTTT. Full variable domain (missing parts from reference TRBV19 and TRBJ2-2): DGGITQSPKYLFRKEGQNVTLSCEQNLNHDAMYWYRQDPGQGLRLIYYSQIVNDFQKGDIAEGYSVSREKKESFPLTVTSAQKNPTAFYLCASSPSHAVGELFFGEGSRLTVL.

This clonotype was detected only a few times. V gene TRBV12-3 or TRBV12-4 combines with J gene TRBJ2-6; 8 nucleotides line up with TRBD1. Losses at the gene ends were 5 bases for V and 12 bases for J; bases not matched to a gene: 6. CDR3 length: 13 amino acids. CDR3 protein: CASSTGTGSVLTF. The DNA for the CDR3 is TGTGCCAGCAGTACCGGGACAGGCAGCGTCCTGACTTTC.

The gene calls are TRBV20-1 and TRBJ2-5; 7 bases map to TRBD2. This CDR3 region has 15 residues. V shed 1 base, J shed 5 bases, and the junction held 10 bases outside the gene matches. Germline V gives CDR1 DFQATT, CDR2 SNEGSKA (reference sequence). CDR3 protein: CSARGSGIGTETQYF. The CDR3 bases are TGCAGTGCTAGAGGCAGCGGGATCGGTACGGAGACCCAGTACTTC.

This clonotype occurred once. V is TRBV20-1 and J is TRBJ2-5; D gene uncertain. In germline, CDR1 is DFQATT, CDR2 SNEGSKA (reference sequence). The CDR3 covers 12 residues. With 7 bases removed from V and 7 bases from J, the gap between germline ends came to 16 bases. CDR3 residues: CSVGPDVGTQYF. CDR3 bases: TGCAGTGTCGGTCCCGACGTGGGGACCCAGTACTTC.

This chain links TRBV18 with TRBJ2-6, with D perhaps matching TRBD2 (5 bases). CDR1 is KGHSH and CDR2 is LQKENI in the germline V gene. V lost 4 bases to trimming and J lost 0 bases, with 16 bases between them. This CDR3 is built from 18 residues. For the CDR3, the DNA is TGTGCCAGCTCACTCTTTACGGTTGAGGGCTCTGGGGCCAACGTCCTGACTTTC. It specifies CASSLFTVEGSGANVLTF.

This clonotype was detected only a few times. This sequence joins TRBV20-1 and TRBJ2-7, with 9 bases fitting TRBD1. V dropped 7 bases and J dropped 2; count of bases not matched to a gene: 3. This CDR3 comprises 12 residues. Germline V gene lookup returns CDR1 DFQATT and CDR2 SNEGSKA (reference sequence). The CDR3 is CSVRDRAYEQYF. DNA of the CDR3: TGCAGTGTAAGGGACAGGGCCTACGAGCAGTACTTC.

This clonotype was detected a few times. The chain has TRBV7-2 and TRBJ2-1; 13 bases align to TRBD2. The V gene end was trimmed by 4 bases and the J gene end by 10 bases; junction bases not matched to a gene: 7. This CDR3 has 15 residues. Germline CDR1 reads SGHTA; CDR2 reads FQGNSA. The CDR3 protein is CASSSLGLAGSEQFF. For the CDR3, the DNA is TGTGCCAGCAGCTCCTTGGGACTAGCGGGAAGCGAGCAGTTCTTC.

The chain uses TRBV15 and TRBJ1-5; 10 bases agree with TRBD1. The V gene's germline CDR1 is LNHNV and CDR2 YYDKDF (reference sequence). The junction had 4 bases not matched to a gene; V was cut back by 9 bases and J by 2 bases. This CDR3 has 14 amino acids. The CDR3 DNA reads TGTGCCACGAGCGGGACAGGGGGCAATCAGCCCCAGCATTTT. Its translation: CATSGTGGNQPQHF. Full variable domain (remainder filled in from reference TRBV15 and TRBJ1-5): DAMVIQNPRYQVTQFGKPVTLSCSQTLNHNVMYWYQQKSSQAPKLLFHYYDKDFNNEADTPDNFQSRRPNTSFCFLDIRSPGLGDTAMYLCATSGTGGNQPQHFGDGTRLSIL.